The present T cell receptor beta chain was sequenced within a study of T cell responses to AZD1222 COVID-19 vaccine. Study findings and constraints: Just five or six AZD1222 recipients were seropositive at baseline. A mostly white British donor set with more females was recruited, and clonal diversity was possibly underestimated.

Sequencing used immunoSEQ multiplex PCR; TCRdb keeps in-frame clones, though not all of them. The data show some 150,000 clones, around 85% seen once. In regard to this clone: Antigen specificity is unknown.

Trimming at V came to 6 bases and at J to 6 bases, leaving 17 bases not matched to a gene. Germline CDR1 reads MDHEN; CDR2 reads SYDVKM. This CDR3 comprises 18 residues. The sample consisted of peripheral blood, taken on day 0 of AZD1222 vaccination. This chain connects TRBV28 to TRBJ2-1; TRBD2 matches 10 bases. This sequence originates from an adult in good health. In nucleotides, the CDR3 is TGTGCCAGCAGCCTTAGCCGTGCAAGGACTAGCGGACTCAATGAGCAGTTCTTC. Its translation is CASSLSRARTSGLNEQFF.